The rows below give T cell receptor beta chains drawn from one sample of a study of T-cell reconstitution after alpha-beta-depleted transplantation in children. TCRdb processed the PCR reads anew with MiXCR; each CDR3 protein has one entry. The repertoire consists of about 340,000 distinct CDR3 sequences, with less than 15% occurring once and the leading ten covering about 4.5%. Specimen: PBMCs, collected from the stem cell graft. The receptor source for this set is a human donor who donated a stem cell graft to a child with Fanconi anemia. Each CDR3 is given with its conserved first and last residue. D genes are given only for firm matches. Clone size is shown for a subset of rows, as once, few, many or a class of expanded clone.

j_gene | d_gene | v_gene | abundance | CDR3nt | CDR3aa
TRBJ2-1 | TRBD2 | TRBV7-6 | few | TGTGCCAGCAGCCTCAGCGGGGCGGCCAATGAGCAGTTCTTC | CASSLSGAANEQFF
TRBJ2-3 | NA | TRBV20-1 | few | TGCAGTGCTAGAGCAGCGGAGCCAAGAACAGATACGCAGTATTTT | CSARAAEPRTDTQYF
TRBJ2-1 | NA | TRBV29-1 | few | TGCAGCGTTCGGGGTAATGAGCAGTTCTTC | CSVRGNEQFF
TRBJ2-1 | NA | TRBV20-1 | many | TGCAGTGTTGGACCCGACTCCTACAATGAGCAGTTCTTC | CSVGPDSYNEQFF
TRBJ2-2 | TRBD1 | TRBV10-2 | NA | TGCGCCAGCAGTCCCTTTCTTCGACAGGGGTTTTCCGGGGAGCTGATTTTT | CASSPFLRQGFSGELIF
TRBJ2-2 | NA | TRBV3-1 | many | TGTGCCAGCAGCCAACTGACCAGCGGGGAGCTGTTTTTT | CASSQLTSGELFF
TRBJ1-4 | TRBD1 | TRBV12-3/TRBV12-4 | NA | TGTGCCAGCAGTTTTGGAGGGGGCAGGGATGAAAAACTGTTTTTT | CASSFGGGRDEKLFF
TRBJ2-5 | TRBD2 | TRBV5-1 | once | TGCGCCAGCAGCTTGGATCCTAGCGGGCAAGAGACCCAGTACTTC | CASSLDPSGQETQYF
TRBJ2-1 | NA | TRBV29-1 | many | TGCAGCCTGGGGTGGGTGAATGAGCAGTTCTTC | CSLGWVNEQFF
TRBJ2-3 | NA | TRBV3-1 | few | TGTGCCAGCAGCCCCGCGACACGCCGATACACAGATACGCAGTATTTT | CASSPATRRYTDTQYF
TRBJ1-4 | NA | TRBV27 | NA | TGTGCCAGCCGTGGGGGGGCGGGAGAAAAACTGTTTTTT | CASRGGAGEKLFF
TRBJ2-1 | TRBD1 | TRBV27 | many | TGTGCCAGCAGTTTAGGCGAGGGGGCATACAATGAGCAGTTCTTC | CASSLGEGAYNEQFF
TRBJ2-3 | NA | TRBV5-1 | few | TGCGCCAGCAGGGGGGACCTTAGCACAGATACGCAGTATTTT | CASRGDLSTDTQYF
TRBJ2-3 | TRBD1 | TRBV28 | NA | TGTGCCAGCAGTTCAGGACAGGGGGTAGATACGCAGTATTTT | CASSSGQGVDTQYF
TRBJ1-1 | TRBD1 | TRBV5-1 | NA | TGCGCCAGCAGCGGCGCGACAGGGATAACGGGTTTGAACACTGAAGCTTTCTTT | CASSGATGITGLNTEAFF
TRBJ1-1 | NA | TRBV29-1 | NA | TGCAGCGTTGCCGGAACAACTGAGAACACTGAAGCTTTCTTT | CSVAGTTENTEAFF
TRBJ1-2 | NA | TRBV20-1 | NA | TGCAGTGCTAGAGATCAGGATAGGCGCGGCTACACCTTC | CSARDQDRRGYTF
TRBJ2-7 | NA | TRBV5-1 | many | TGCGCCAGCAGCTCACAGGGCGGCTACGAGCAGTACTTC | CASSSQGGYEQYF
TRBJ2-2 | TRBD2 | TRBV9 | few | TGTGCCAGCAGCGCTTCTAGCGGGGGGGCCACCGGGGAGCTGTTTTTT | CASSASSGGATGELFF
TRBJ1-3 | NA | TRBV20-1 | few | TGCAGTGCTAGAGAATCAGGGAAGGCTGGAAACACCATATATTTT | CSARESGKAGNTIYF
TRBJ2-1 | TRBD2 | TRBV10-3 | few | TGTGCCATCAGTGATAAGGTAGCGGGGAGGGGCAATGAGCAGTTCTTC | CAISDKVAGRGNEQFF
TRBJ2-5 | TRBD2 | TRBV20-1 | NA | TGCAGTGCTAGATCCTTAGCGGGGAGGGGGGAGACCCAGTACTTC | CSARSLAGRGETQYF
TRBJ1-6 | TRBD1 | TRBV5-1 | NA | TGCGCCAGCAGCTTGGGGACAGGGATGACACCCCTCCACTTT | CASSLGTGMTPLHF
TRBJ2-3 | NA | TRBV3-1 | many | TGTGCCAGCAGCCAGTTCCTTGGGGATACGCAGTATTTT | CASSQFLGDTQYF
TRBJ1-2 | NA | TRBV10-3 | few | TGTGCCATCAGTGAGTACAGAAATGGTGAGGACGGCTACACCTTC | CAISEYRNGEDGYTF
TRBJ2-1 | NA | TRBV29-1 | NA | TGCAGCGTGCTTTTTGGGGATGAGCAGTTCTTC | CSVLFGDEQFF
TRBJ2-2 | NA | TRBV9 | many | TGTGCCAGCAGCGCCGGGGTGACCGGGGAGCTGTTTTTT | CASSAGVTGELFF
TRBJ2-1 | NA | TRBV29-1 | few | TGCAGCGTTGATACGGAGTATGAGCAGTTCTTC | CSVDTEYEQFF
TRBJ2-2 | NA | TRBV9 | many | TGTGCCAGCAGCCAGGGGAACACCGGGGAGCTGTTTTTT | CASSQGNTGELFF
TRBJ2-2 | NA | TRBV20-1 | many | TGCAGTGCTTCGGCTCCCGCGTCCCCCGGGGAGCTGTTTTTT | CSASAPASPGELFF
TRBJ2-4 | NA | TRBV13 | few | TGTGCCAGCAGCTTAGAGGAAACCAAAAACATTCAGTACTTC | CASSLEETKNIQYF
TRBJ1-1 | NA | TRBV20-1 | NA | TGCAGTGCTAGAATGGGGTCGAACACTGAAGCTTTCTTT | CSARMGSNTEAFF
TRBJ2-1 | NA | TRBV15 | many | TGTGCCACCAGCAGAGAACAGGAGAGCAATGAGCAGTTCTTC | CATSREQESNEQFF
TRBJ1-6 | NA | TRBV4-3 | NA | TGCGCCAGCAGTCGCGAGGTGGCGGGTGGCTTATCACCCCTCCACTTT | CASSREVAGGLSPLHF
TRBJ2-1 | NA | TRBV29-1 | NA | TGCAGCGCCAAGAAGGTTTACCCCGATGAGCAGTTCTTC | CSAKKVYPDEQFF
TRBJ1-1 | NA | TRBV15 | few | TGTGCCACCAGCAGAGATGGGGAGGTGAACACTGAAGCTTTCTTT | CATSRDGEVNTEAFF
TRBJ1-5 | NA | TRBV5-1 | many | TGCGCCAGCAGCTTGGTGGGTAATAGCAATCAGCCCCAGCATTTT | CASSLVGNSNQPQHF
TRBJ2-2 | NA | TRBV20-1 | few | TGCAGTGCTAGAGACAGGGCGAATACCGGGGAGCTGTTTTTT | CSARDRANTGELFF